This T cell receptor (beta chain) was recorded in a study of CXCR3-negative and CXCR3-positive naive CD8 T cells. A note on this clonotype: Its antigen is as yet unknown.

Whole-study findings and limits: Expression of CXCR3 was partially reduced after cryopreservation, and fresh PBMCs were used in most assays. A higher hydrophobicity marked the TRB CDR3s of CXCR3-positive naive cells versus CXCR3-negative naive cells. Memory cells showed distinct TRBV-TRBJ patterns, while the two naive subsets matched. Comparably high diversity marked both naive subsets, whereas memory CD8+ cells had much lower diversity.

By phenotype, naive CD8+ T cells were CD45RO-CCR7+CD27+CD95-. TRB cDNA libraries were made by UMI-labeled 5' RACE. From its re-call of the 5' RACE reads, TCRdb lists each CDR3 protein once, without DNA. The table lists about 89,000 distinct CDR3 sequences. This TCR was sampled from a human donor in good health. Some clones in this sample may be carry-over from other donors' samples. Sequences were obtained from naive CXCR3+ CD8+ T cells from blood. This sample's subset: CD45RO-CCR7+CD27+CD95- naive CD8+ T cells expressing CXCR3 (TNR3+).

CDR3 protein: CASSQDSGLAGDEQFF. The gene calls are TRBV4-1 and TRBJ2-1; without DNA, the TCRdb call of TRBD2 cannot be checked. This CDR3 is built from 16 residues. From germline, CDR1 is MGHRA and CDR2 YSYEKL.